This T cell receptor (beta chain) was profiled in a study of T cell changes during pregnancy in multiple sclerosis. This CDR3 region has 14 residues. Trimming at V came to 6 bases and at J to 4 bases, leaving 4 bases not matched to a gene. CDR1 is MDHEN, CDR2 SYDVKM, per germline. Profiling relied on immunoSEQ multiplex PCR, and the TCRdb table lists in-frame clones only, not all of them. The repertoire holds around 71,000 clones, with approximately 90% as singletons. The TCR comes from a female donor with multiple sclerosis, enrolled in a pregnancy study. Sequenced material: peripheral blood, taken in the third trimester of pregnancy. The chain links TRBV28 to TRBJ1-5; 9 bases line up with TRBD1. CDR3 sequence reads: CASRGQGWNQPQHF. For the CDR3, the DNA is TGTGCCAGCAGGGGACAGGGCTGGAATCAGCCCCAGCATTTT.